These 7 T cell receptor beta chains were all obtained from the same sample, sequenced in a study of prognosis after radiotherapy for stage I lung cancer. With two-round multiplex PCR, TCR beta CDR3 sequences were amplified from genomic DNA. The first round of PCR was done with primers that matched each TRBV and TRBJ gene. From the multiplex PCR reads, TCRdb called clonotypes with MiXCR, one entry per CDR3 protein. In the table there are roughly 17,000 distinct CDR3 sequences, around 30% of which are singletons. The sample was PBMCs, taken before or after stereotactic body radiation therapy (not recorded which). The receptors derive from a donor over 45 with non-small cell lung cancer.

This clonotype has at least ten counts. The V gene is TRBV7-2, the J gene TRBJ2-1, with 10 bases identical to TRBD2. J lost 10 bases, V lost 2 bases, and 11 bases had no gene match. The CDR3 length is 16 residues. Germline V CDR1 and CDR2: SGHTA, FQGNSA. Here the CDR3 DNA reads TGTGCCAGCAGCTTAAGGGCAGCGGGAGGGCCTGGGGAGCAGTTCTTC. Its protein is CASSLRAAGGPGEQFF.

About this clonotype itself: A far larger clone differs by one base, so this is likely a read error. The J gene is TRBJ2-1, the V gene TRBV7-2; 9 bases map to TRBD1. V lost 0 bases to trimming and J lost 10 bases; unmatched junction nucleotides: 4. The length of the CDR3 is 14 residues. Germline CDR1 and CDR2: SGHTA and FQGNSA. The CDR3 DNA reads TGTGCCAGCAGCTTAGCCTCCACAGGGGGCGAGCAGTTCTTC. It yields the protein CASSLASTGGEQFF.

Ten or more counts support this clonotype. V is TRBV11-1 and J is TRBJ2-7; 10 bases are a match to TRBD1. The germline V gene encodes CDR1 SGHAT and CDR2 FQDESV (reference sequence). V lost 5 bases and J lost 3; bases outside the gene matches: 16. The CDR3 length is 18 residues. CDR3 amino acids: CASSPHISGTGALYEQYF. CDR3 in DNA: TGTGCCAGCAGCCCCCACATTTCCGGGACAGGGGCCCTCTACGAGCAGTACTTC.

This clonotype was observed at least ten times. The chain links TRBV20-1 to TRBJ2-1, with 9 bases fitting TRBD2. The length of the CDR3 is 15 residues. The trim removed 0 bases at V and 4 bases at J, leaving 4 bases unmatched. Germline CDR1 reads DFQATT; CDR2 reads SNEGSKA (reference sequence). CDR3 protein: CSARDPSGRYNEQFF. The CDR3, as DNA: TGCAGTGCTAGAGATCCGAGCGGGAGGTACAATGAGCAGTTCTTC.

This clonotype was counted between two and nine times. A read error is possible here, since a much larger clone lies one base away. The V and J genes are TRBV19 and TRBJ2-3, with 9 bases identical to TRBD2. Losses at the gene ends were 0 bases for V and 4 bases for J; bases not matched to a gene: 2. This CDR3 spans 15 amino acids. The germline gives CDR1 LNHDA, CDR2 SQIVND (reference sequence). CDR3 protein: CASSIEASGADTQYF. CDR3 nucleotides: TGTGCCAGTAGTATAGAAGCTAGCGGGGCAGATACGCAGTATTTT.

Worth noting for this clonotype: The likely explanation is a read error, given a far larger clone one base away. The chain carries TRBV6-8 and TRBJ1-2, with 12 bases lining up with TRBD1. Trimming cost V 10 bases and J 1 base; bases outside gene matches: 7. The CDR3 loop spans 15 amino acids. Germline CDR1 MNHGY, CDR2 SAAAGT. This CDR3 is CAIRDRGLGNYGYTF. DNA for the CDR3: TGTGCCATCAGGGACAGGGGGCTCGGTAACTATGGCTACACCTTC.

Comment on this clonotype: An end of the junction differs from the germline gene, which may be a read error. This chain uses TRBV10-3 with TRBJ2-1; 7 bases map to TRBD1. Germline values: CDR1 ENHRY, CDR2 SYGVKD. The CDR3 is made up of 17 amino acids. CDR3 sequence reads: CAISARQGGRSYNEQLF. DNA for the CDR3: TGTGCCATCAGCGCTAGACAGGGTGGGAGATCCTACAATGAGCAGTTGTTC.